This is a list of T cell receptor beta chains from one sample in a study of vaccination and CD4 T cells after COVID-19. Which antigens these TCRs recognize remains unknown. TCRdb fed the PCR reads into MiXCR, producing one record per CDR3 protein. The repertoire holds roughly 7,400 distinct CDR3 sequences, with 50% to 65% as singletons. Input material: CD4+ T cells from blood, cultured in vitro. Source of these receptors: a human donor who had recovered from COVID-19. CDR3s include the opening cysteine and the closing phenylalanine or tryptophan. A D gene is named only where the DNA matches it firmly. Part of the rows lack a size; the others show once, few, many or a class for expanded clones.

few	TRBJ1-2	-	TRBV12-3/TRBV12-4	CASSLSIAVKPYGYTF	TGTGCCAGCAGTTTGAGTATTGCAGTGAAACCCTATGGCTACACCTTC
-	TRBJ2-7	TRBD1	TRBV24-1	CATQGADRTYEQYF	TGTGCCACCCAGGGGGCGGACAGGACCTACGAGCAGTACTTC
-	TRBJ1-4	TRBD1	TRBV7-8	CASSLQGAEKLFF	TGTGCCAGCAGCTTACAGGGGGCTGAAAAACTGTTTTTT
-	TRBJ2-1	TRBD2	TRBV7-8	CASSPRLRSGGVNEQFF	TGTGCCAGCAGCCCGCGCCTCCGTAGCGGGGGGGTGAATGAGCAGTTCTTC
-	TRBJ1-2	-	TRBV12-3/TRBV12-4	CASSFNWDGGYTF	TGTGCCAGCAGTTTCAATTGGGACGGTGGCTACACCTTC
-	TRBJ2-5	TRBD1	TRBV10-3	CAISAGDRGLETQYF	TGTGCCATCAGTGCAGGGGACAGGGGGCTTGAGACCCAGTACTTC
-	TRBJ1-2	-	TRBV5-8	CASSFRSSQGYGYTF	TGTGCCAGCAGCTTTCGGTCGAGTCAGGGTTATGGCTACACCTTC
-	TRBJ2-5	-	TRBV12-3/TRBV12-4	CASGLGETQYF	TGTGCCAGCGGCTTAGGGGAGACCCAGTACTTC
once	TRBJ1-1	-	TRBV20-1	CSAKLQGGAEAFF	TGCAGTGCTAAATTGCAGGGCGGCGCTGAAGCTTTCTTT
-	TRBJ2-2	-	TRBV2	CASSFVDRFLSGELFF	TGTGCCAGCAGTTTTGTTGACAGGTTCTTGAGCGGGGAGCTGTTTTTT
-	TRBJ2-7	-	TRBV4-1	CASSQPPVSREQYF	TGCGCCAGCAGCCAACCCCCAGTGTCGCGGGAGCAGTACTTC
few	TRBJ1-1	TRBD1	TRBV5-1	CASSLEPGGTGTEAFF	TGCGCCAGCAGCTTAGAGCCAGGGGGAACAGGAACTGAAGCTTTCTTT
few	TRBJ1-3	-	TRBV10-3	CAISELRGSGNTIYF	TGTGCCATCAGTGAACTTAGGGGCTCGGGAAACACCATATATTTT
-	TRBJ1-1	-	TRBV12-3/TRBV12-4	CASRLGRDEAFF	TGTGCCAGCAGACTAGGACGGGATGAAGCTTTCTTT
-	TRBJ1-4	TRBD1	TRBV27	CASSLRRDRQGEKLFF	TGTGCCAGCAGTCTACGCCGGGACAGACAGGGTGAAAAACTGTTTTTT
-	TRBJ2-7	-	TRBV20-1	CSAPDRTGGYEQYF	TGCAGTGCCCCAGACCGGACTGGTGGCTACGAGCAGTACTTC
-	TRBJ1-2	-	TRBV6-2/TRBV6-3	CASSPTGDYGYTF	TGTGCCAGCAGCCCGACGGGGGACTATGGCTACACCTTC
-	TRBJ2-7	-	TRBV11-3	CASSLRSGLEQYF	TGTGCCAGCAGCTTAAGGTCAGGGTTAGAGCAGTACTTC
-	TRBJ2-1	TRBD2	TRBV12-3/TRBV12-4	CASSFVLTSGMARSPEQFF	TGTGCCAGCAGTTTTGTCCTGACTAGCGGGATGGCCCGGTCTCCTGAGCAGTTCTTC
few	TRBJ1-1	-	TRBV6-2/TRBV6-3	CACISGGLITEAFF	TGTGCCTGTATCTCCGGGGGCTTGATTACTGAAGCTTTCTTT
-	TRBJ2-3	-	TRBV29-1	CSVEEGDSTDTQYF	TGCAGCGTTGAGGAAGGGGATAGCACAGATACGCAGTATTTT
-	TRBJ2-1	-	TRBV7-3	CASSPSGLPAGNKQFF	TGTGCCAGCAGCCCTTCCGGACTCCCGGCAGGCAATAAGCAGTTCTTC
-	TRBJ2-2	TRBD1	TRBV19	CASRTTGANTGELFF	TGTGCCAGTAGGACGACAGGGGCGAACACCGGGGAGCTGTTTTTT
few	TRBJ1-2	-	TRBV15	CATSRDRMGGYGYTF	TGTGCCACCAGCAGAGACAGGATGGGGGGCTATGGCTACACCTTC
-	TRBJ1-2	-	TRBV11-3	CASSFNREGYTF	TGTGCCAGCAGCTTTAACAGGGAGGGCTACACCTTC
-	TRBJ1-2	-	TRBV29-1	CSGEHGRGGYTF	TGCAGCGGCGAGCACGGCCGTGGTGGCTACACCTTC
-	TRBJ2-7	-	TRBV12-5	CASGLTPLGAGERYEQYF	TGTGCTAGTGGTTTGACCCCCCTGGGGGCAGGCGAACGCTACGAGCAGTACTTC
-	TRBJ1-1	-	TRBV12-3/TRBV12-4	CASSSKEGTEAFF	TGTGCCAGCAGTTCCAAGGAGGGCACTGAAGCTTTCTTT
few	TRBJ1-1	-	TRBV10-3	CAIKWTEGYTEAFF	TGTGCCATCAAATGGACAGAGGGGTACACTGAAGCTTTCTTT
-	TRBJ1-5	-	TRBV5-5	CASSLEGQPQHF	TGTGCCAGCAGCTTGGAAGGCCAGCCCCAGCATTTT
-	TRBJ1-6	-	TRBV28	CASSFGPSNSPLHF	TGTGCCAGCAGTTTCGGACCCAGTAATTCACCCCTCCACTTT